This passage covers 27 T cell receptor beta chains from one sample sequenced in a study of cytomegalovirus exposure and HLA in healthy donors (TCRdb year 2017). To prepare the library, the immunoSEQ multiplex PCR assay was applied. For the multiplex PCR, a mixture combining 60 forward primers for TCR Vbeta segments and 13 reverse primers for TCR Jbeta segments was used. TCRdb mirrors the immuneACCESS table, restricted to in-frame sequences. Some clones are absent from its copies; in checked studies, under half trace to an unresolved V gene, and the reason for the others is unknown. This sample lists some 120,000 clones; nearly 80% were detected once. The top ten constitute over 5.5% of the sample. Sequenced: PBMCs. Receptors originate from a woman aged 40-49 years in good health and CMV-seronegative.

This clone turned up a few times. This chain connects TRBV27 to TRBJ1-5; D remains ambiguous. The germline V and J ends were trimmed by 6 bases and 0 bases, with 12 bases remaining between them. The germline V gene has CDR1 MNHEY and CDR2 SMNVEV (reference sequence). This CDR3 region has 15 residues. CDR3 coding DNA: TGTGCCAGCAGAAGACACCTTGATAGCAATCAGCCCCAGCATTTT. Translation gives CASRRHLDSNQPQHF.

The rearrangement uses TRBV28 and TRBJ2-7; 8 bases are shared with TRBD2. The length of the CDR3 is 14 residues. J was trimmed by 7 bases and V by 6 bases; bases with no gene match: 11. Germline loops: CDR1 MDHEN, CDR2 SYDVKM. CDR3 coding DNA: TGTGCCAGCAGCCCGAGGCTAGCGGGTTCTGAGCAGTACTTC. Its protein product is CASSPRLAGSEQYF.

V and J are TRBV15 and TRBJ2-3; possibly TRBD2 for D (5 bases). The V gene lost 1 base and the J gene lost 4 bases, with 9 bases spanning the gap. The CDR3 contains 14 residues. Germline V CDR1 and CDR2: LNHNV, YYDKDF (reference sequence). CDR3 in DNA: TGTGCCACCAGCAGAGCCCTGAGGGCAGATACGCAGTATTTT. It is translated as CATSRALRADTQYF.

The chain recombines TRBV7-2 with TRBJ2-7; maybe TRBD2 (5 bases). CDR3 length: 15 residues. Per the germline V gene, CDR1 is SGHTA and CDR2 is FQGNSA. V was pared by 2 bases and J by 3 bases, with 14 bases between. The CDR3 DNA is TGTGCCAGCAGCTTATCGGAGGTTATGGTCTACGAGCAGTACTTC. It yields the protein CASSLSEVMVYEQYF. The full variable domain, with the rest looked up from reference TRBV7-2 and TRBJ2-7, is GAGVSQSPSNKVTEKGKDVELRCDPISGHTALYWYRQSLGQGLEFLIYFQGNSAPDKSGLPSDRFSAERTGGSVSTLTIQRTQQEDSAVYLCASSLSEVMVYEQYFGPGTRLTVT.

The rearrangement joins TRBV28 to TRBJ2-3; TRBD1 is a possible D gene (6 bases). The CDR3 consists of 15 residues. The germline V and J ends were trimmed by 5 bases and 0 bases, with 12 bases remaining between them. Germline V gene data show CDR1 as MDHEN and CDR2 as SYDVKM. CDR3 sequence reads: CASSGGGPSTDTQYF. CDR3 nucleotide sequence: TGTGCCAGCAGTGGTGGGGGCCCGAGCACAGATACGCAGTATTTT.

This sequence joins TRBV11-2 and TRBJ2-2; no reliable D call. Germline V lookup: CDR1 SGHAT, CDR2 FQNNGV. This CDR3 contains 13 residues. Trimming removed 5 bases from V and 3 bases from J, with 7 bases in between. The CDR3 here is CASSPDYTGELFF. The CDR3 DNA reads as TGTGCCAGCAGCCCAGATTACACCGGGGAGCTGTTTTTT.

The chain couples TRBV7-2 to TRBJ1-5; D is undetermined. V was shortened by 5 bases and J by 2 bases, with 7 bases between the two germline ends. CDR3 size: 13 residues. The germline CDR1 and CDR2 sequences are SGHTA and FQGNSA. For the CDR3, the DNA is TGTGCCAGCAGCCGCCCAGGCAATCAGCCCCAGCATTTT. Translating gives CASSRPGNQPQHF.

The rearrangement uses TRBV4-1 and TRBJ2-2, with TRBD1 matching 8 bases. J was trimmed by 4 bases and V by 6 bases; bases with no gene match: 16. The CDR3 is 18 residues long. Germline V CDR1 and CDR2: MGHRA, YSYEKL. CDR3 DNA: TGCGCCAGCAGTCCTCGGGACAGGCCTTACGGGGGCACCGGGGAGCTGTTTTTT. This codes for CASSPRDRPYGGTGELFF.

The genes are TRBV2 and TRBJ1-1, with D unresolved. V lost 8 bases and J lost 3, with 7 bases in between. From germline, CDR1 is SNHLY and CDR2 FYNNEI. The CDR3 is made up of 11 amino acids. CDR3 residues: CASGEYTEAFF. CDR3 DNA sequence: TGTGCCAGCGGAGAGTACACTGAAGCTTTCTTT.

In DNA form, the CDR3 reads TGCGCCAGCAGCCAAGAAGCGGGGAACACTGAAGCTTTCTTT. Protein: CASSQEAGNTEAFF. V gene TRBV4-1 combines with J gene TRBJ1-1; D gene ambiguous. CDR1 MGHRA and CDR2 YSYEKL come from the germline V gene. Trimming stripped 0 bases from V and 1 base from J, with 6 bases between. The CDR3 has 14 residues.

The chain employs TRBV10-3 and TRBJ2-5, with TRBD1 identical over 7 bases. V lost 8 bases, J lost 4 bases, and 19 bases stayed unmatched. CDR1 ENHRY and CDR2 SYGVKD come from the germline V gene. The CDR3 is made up of 17 amino acids. This CDR3 is CAIGGGAGTAGGETQYF. CDR3 DNA: TGTGCCATCGGGGGTGGAGCCGGGACAGCTGGAGGAGAGACCCAGTACTTC.

This clone has more than one count but fewer than ten. The chain recombines TRBV10-2 with TRBJ2-7; tentative D call: TRBD1 (6 bases). The CDR3 totals 13 residues. V dropped 11 bases and J dropped 5 bases, with 19 bases sitting between them. Germline CDR1 WSHSY, CDR2 SAAADI. Here the CDR3 reads CAVSQGPVNEQYF. CDR3 in DNA: TGCGCCGTCTCACAGGGCCCGGTAAACGAGCAGTACTTC.

This CDR3 reads CASSLEWAGNTIYF. The CDR3 DNA reads TGTGCCAGCAGCTTAGAGTGGGCCGGAAACACCATATATTTT. The rearrangement joins TRBV11-2 to TRBJ1-3, with D uncertain. The V and J ends lost 0 bases and 4 bases respectively, with 7 bases between them. The V gene's germline CDR1 is SGHAT and CDR2 FQNNGV. The CDR3 spans 14 residues.

As for this clone: This sample also contains other DNA sequences that code for the same CDR3. The chain is built from TRBV28 and TRBJ2-5, with 8 positions matching TRBD1. Matching the DNA end better, TRBJ2-7 makes the J call doubtful. The CDR3 length is 13 residues. Germline V gene sequence: CDR1 MDHEN, CDR2 SYDVKM. CDR3 sequence: CASSPGQGYEQYF. The CDR3 nucleotides read TGTGCCAGCAGTCCCGGACAGGGCTACGAGCAGTACTTC.

This rearrangement joins TRBV5-1 to TRBJ2-3; 12 bases map to TRBD2. The J segment lost 2 bases and the V segment lost 4 bases, leaving 5 bases of the junction unmatched. Germline CDR1 SGHRS, CDR2 YFSETQ. CDR3 size: 16 residues. CDR3 loop: CASSQGLAGNTDTQYF. CDR3 nucleotides: TGCGCCAGCAGCCAAGGACTAGCGGGAAACACAGATACGCAGTATTTT.

The chain is built from TRBV18 and TRBJ2-7; D ambiguous. Trimming shortened V by 3 bases and J by 1 base, and 4 bases separated the two germline ends. The CDR3 runs to 12 residues. In germline, CDR1 is KGHSH, CDR2 LQKENI. CDR3 sequence reads: CASSPSSYEQYF. The CDR3 coding sequence is TGTGCCAGCTCACCTAGTTCCTACGAGCAGTACTTC.

V is TRBV11-2 and J is TRBJ1-4, with a weak D call TRBD1 (6 bases). Germline V gives CDR1 SGHAT, CDR2 FQNNGV. This CDR3 is built from 14 residues. The germline V and J ends were trimmed by 5 bases and 7 bases, with 14 bases remaining between them. CDR3 loop: CASSPGVVLEKLFF. CDR3 DNA: TGTGCCAGCAGCCCAGGGGTCGTTCTTGAAAAACTGTTTTTT. The variable domain in full, with the rest retrieved from reference TRBV11-2 and TRBJ1-4, is EAGVAQSPRYKIIEKRQSVAFWCNPISGHATLYWYQQILGQGPKLLIQFQNNGVVDDSQLPKDRFSAERLKGVDSTLKIQPAKLEDSAVYLCASSPGVVLEKLFFGSGTQLSVL.

The chain uses TRBV7-9 and TRBJ2-5; 12 nucleotides align to TRBD2. Germline V lookup: CDR1 SEHNR, CDR2 FQNEAQ (reference sequence). J lost 5 bases, V lost 5 bases, and 9 bases had no gene match. This CDR3 has 16 amino acids. This CDR3 is CASSPRTSGTSETQYF. The CDR3 DNA reads as TGTGCCAGCAGCCCCCGGACTAGCGGGACGTCGGAGACCCAGTACTTC.

This clone was counted a few times. This chain connects TRBV29-1 to TRBJ1-4, with 7 nucleotides matching TRBD1. Germline values: CDR1 SQVTM, CDR2 ANQGSEA. The CDR3 has 13 amino acids. V trimming: 7 bases; J trimming: 7 bases; junction bases outside the gene matches: 9. The CDR3 nucleotides are TGCAGCGCTGCGGGGACAGTGAGTGAAAAACTGTTTTTT. Translated, it gives CSAAGTVSEKLFF.

The table lists this clone with a few counts. CDR3 in DNA: TGTGCCAGCAGTTCCCCTGACAGGGGGTACCGCAATCAGCCCCAGCATTTT. Translating gives CASSSPDRGYRNQPQHF. The chain is built from TRBV28 and TRBJ1-5; TRBD1 matches at 9 bases. Unmatched junction bases numbered 9, after V lost 4 bases and J lost 2 bases. CDR1 is MDHEN and CDR2 is SYDVKM in the germline V gene. CDR3 size: 17 residues.

This clone appeared once. The chain combines TRBV27 with TRBJ1-2; the D gene is possibly TRBD1 (6 bases). With 6 bases removed from V and 4 bases from J, the gap between germline ends came to 21 bases. From germline, CDR1 is MNHEY and CDR2 SMNVEV (reference sequence). This CDR3 region has 16 residues. For the CDR3, the DNA is TGTGCCAGCAGCCTCACTCCGGGTCAGGGGATCTATGGCTACACCTTC. Residues: CASSLTPGQGIYGYTF.

The genes are TRBV28 and TRBJ1-3, with a tentative D call TRBD1 (5 bases). The CDR3 sequence is 14 residues long. The germline V and J ends were trimmed by 6 bases and 0 bases, with 9 bases remaining between them. Germline V gene sequence: CDR1 MDHEN, CDR2 SYDVKM. The CDR3 region is CASRLTGSGNTIYF. In DNA, the CDR3 is TGTGCCAGCAGACTTACAGGCTCTGGAAACACCATATATTTT.

Only a few counts were recorded for this clone. The J gene is TRBJ2-1, the V gene TRBV6-5; D gene ambiguous. With 1 base removed from V and 5 bases from J, the gap between germline ends came to 12 bases. From germline, CDR1 is MNHEY and CDR2 SVGAGI. The CDR3 length is 15 residues. DNA for the CDR3: TGTGCCAGCAGTTACTTGTTAGCCAAACACAATGAGCAGTTCTTC. As protein: CASSYLLAKHNEQFF.

The J gene is TRBJ2-7, the V gene TRBV18; 8 positions agree with TRBD2. CDR1 is KGHSH and CDR2 is LQKENI in the germline V gene. The CDR3 runs to 15 residues. The ends lost 1 base at V and 2 bases at J; junction bases unmatched: 4. CDR3 residues: CASSPRWGLAYEQYF. The CDR3 DNA is TGTGCCAGCTCACCACGGTGGGGACTAGCCTACGAGCAGTACTTC.

This chain joins TRBV5-1 and TRBJ1-4, with a tentative D call TRBD1 (6 bases). V lost 0 bases to trimming and J lost 7 bases, with 10 bases between them. The CDR3 has 14 residues. The germline gives CDR1 SGHRS, CDR2 YFSETQ. CDR3 in amino acids: CASSLDREGEKLFF. For the CDR3, the DNA is TGCGCCAGCAGCTTGGACAGGGAGGGTGAAAAACTGTTTTTT.

This clone was found once. Additional DNA sequences in this sample encode the identical CDR3. CDR3 sequence (DNA): TGTGCCAGCAGATCCGGGACAGAGTCGTATGGCTACACCTTC. Its protein product is CASRSGTESYGYTF. J is TRBJ1-2 and V is TRBV11-2; 7 bases line up with TRBD1. Germline CDR1 is SGHAT and CDR2 is FQNNGV. This CDR3 contains 14 residues. V lost 6 bases, J lost 5 bases, and 9 bases stayed unmatched.

The chain recombines TRBV27 with TRBJ2-5; a weak D match, TRBD2 (5 bases). V lost 3 bases and J lost 1, with 24 bases in between. Germline assignment: CDR1 MNHEY and CDR2 SMNVEV (reference sequence). The CDR3 consists of 19 residues. The CDR3: CASSFSGPTPRWAQETQYF. The CDR3, as DNA: TGTGCCAGCAGTTTCAGCGGACCAACGCCCCGATGGGCCCAAGAGACCCAGTACTTC.